A selection of T cell receptor beta chains follows, all from one sample in a study of T cell responses to AZD1222 COVID-19 vaccine. Libraries were prepared by immunoSEQ multiplex PCR; TCRdb keeps only in-frame clonotypes and omits some of them. Of 98,000 or so clones listed, 89% are singletons. The input for sequencing was peripheral blood, taken on day 0 of AZD1222 vaccination. The receptors originated from an adult in good health. Each CDR3 is given with its conserved first and last residue. Fields, in order: V gene, J gene, clone size, D gene, CDR3 DNA, CDR3 protein. The D gene is left open where the match is weak. Clone size is stated in some rows and not others, as once, few, many or a class when expanded.

v_call: TRBV27; j_call: TRBJ2-7; clone_size: once; d_call: TRBD2; cdr3_nt: TGTGCCAGCACTCGCCTTAGCGGGGGACACGAGCAGTACTTC; cdr3_aa: CASTRLSGGHEQYF
v_call: TRBV10-2; j_call: TRBJ2-7; clone_size: NA; d_call: NA; cdr3_nt: TGCGCCAGCAGGGGTGGCGAGCAGTACTTC; cdr3_aa: CASRGGEQYF
v_call: TRBV25-1; j_call: TRBJ1-4; clone_size: NA; d_call: TRBD1; cdr3_nt: TGTGCCAGCAGTGAATCGAAGGGGGCAGAGGAAAAACTGTTTTTT; cdr3_aa: CASSESKGAEEKLFF
v_call: TRBV20-1; j_call: TRBJ2-7; clone_size: NA; d_call: TRBD2; cdr3_nt: TGCAGTGCTAGTGGGGGGGCCTACGAGCAGTACTTC; cdr3_aa: CSASGGAYEQYF
v_call: TRBV6-5; j_call: TRBJ1-5; clone_size: NA; d_call: TRBD1; cdr3_nt: TGTGCCAGCAGTTATAGGGCGCAGGGGGCCGATCAGCCCCAGCATTTT; cdr3_aa: CASSYRAQGADQPQHF
v_call: TRBV5-4; j_call: TRBJ2-7; clone_size: NA; d_call: TRBD2; cdr3_nt: TGTGCCAGCAGCTTAGGGGCCTTAGCGGGGGGGGCCCACGAGCAGTACTTC; cdr3_aa: CASSLGALAGGAHEQYF
v_call: TRBV11-2; j_call: TRBJ1-2; clone_size: few; d_call: TRBD1; cdr3_nt: TGTGCCAGCAGCCCCCCCGGACAGGGTGAATCTAACTATGGCTACACCTTC; cdr3_aa: CASSPPGQGESNYGYTF
v_call: TRBV19; j_call: TRBJ2-7; clone_size: NA; d_call: TRBD2; cdr3_nt: TGTGCCAGTAGTATAGGGACTAGTGGTGCATACGAGCAGTACTTC; cdr3_aa: CASSIGTSGAYEQYF
v_call: TRBV2; j_call: TRBJ2-5; clone_size: NA; d_call: TRBD1; cdr3_nt: TGTGCCAGCAGTGAGCGGACAGGGTGGGAAGAGACCCAGTACTTC; cdr3_aa: CASSERTGWEETQYF
v_call: TRBV4-1; j_call: TRBJ2-7; clone_size: NA; d_call: NA; cdr3_nt: TGCGCCAGCAGCCCCCTAGGGCCAGGGAACGAGCAGTACTTC; cdr3_aa: CASSPLGPGNEQYF
v_call: TRBV30; j_call: TRBJ1-1; clone_size: NA; d_call: NA; cdr3_nt: TGTGCCTGGATGGGAGGGAACACTGAAGCTTTCTTT; cdr3_aa: CAWMGGNTEAFF
v_call: TRBV5-5; j_call: TRBJ1-3; clone_size: NA; d_call: NA; cdr3_nt: TGTGCCAGCAGCGCCTGGGGCACCATATATTTT; cdr3_aa: CASSAWGTIYF
v_call: TRBV11-2; j_call: TRBJ1-1; clone_size: NA; d_call: NA; cdr3_nt: TGTGCCAGCAGCTTAGGGAGGGAAGCCTTCTTT; cdr3_aa: CASSLGREAFF
v_call: TRBV4-1; j_call: TRBJ1-2; clone_size: NA; d_call: NA; cdr3_nt: TGCGCCAGCAGCCACGGGCCAGAATCTAACTATGGCTACACCTTC; cdr3_aa: CASSHGPESNYGYTF
v_call: TRBV12-3/TRBV12-4; j_call: TRBJ1-3; clone_size: NA; d_call: NA; cdr3_nt: TGTGCCAGCGGGAGGTCTACCGGAAACACCATATATTTT; cdr3_aa: CASGRSTGNTIYF
v_call: TRBV19; j_call: TRBJ1-4; clone_size: medium-sized; d_call: TRBD1; cdr3_nt: TGTGCCAGTAGTGTAGGGACAGGGAATAATGAAAAACTGTTTTTT; cdr3_aa: CASSVGTGNNEKLFF
v_call: TRBV6-1; j_call: TRBJ2-3; clone_size: NA; d_call: TRBD1; cdr3_nt: TGTGCCAGCAGTGAAGTTCGGGGGACAGGGGATACGCAGTATTTT; cdr3_aa: CASSEVRGTGDTQYF
v_call: TRBV6-6; j_call: TRBJ1-2; clone_size: NA; d_call: TRBD1; cdr3_nt: TGTGCCAGCAGCCCGACAGGGAACTATGGCTACACCTTC; cdr3_aa: CASSPTGNYGYTF
v_call: TRBV9; j_call: TRBJ2-1; clone_size: NA; d_call: TRBD1; cdr3_nt: TGTGCCAGCAGCGTACTGGGGACAGGGGGCAAAAATGAGCAGTTCTTC; cdr3_aa: CASSVLGTGGKNEQFF
v_call: TRBV4-2; j_call: TRBJ1-2; clone_size: NA; d_call: NA; cdr3_nt: TGTGCCAGCAGCCAAGATCTCGGGGCTAACTATGGCTACACCTTC; cdr3_aa: CASSQDLGANYGYTF
v_call: TRBV10-1; j_call: TRBJ1-2; clone_size: NA; d_call: NA; cdr3_nt: TGCGCCAGCGAGTTGACAGGCGCGGCCTATGGCTACACCTTC; cdr3_aa: CASELTGAAYGYTF
v_call: TRBV7-9; j_call: TRBJ1-3; clone_size: once; d_call: NA; cdr3_nt: TGTGCCAGCCCGCGAGTTGGGGCCGGAAACACCATATATTTT; cdr3_aa: CASPRVGAGNTIYF
v_call: TRBV5-1; j_call: TRBJ2-3; clone_size: NA; d_call: NA; cdr3_nt: TGCGCCAGCAGCTCGGGAGATACGCAGTATTTT; cdr3_aa: CASSSGDTQYF
v_call: TRBV7-9; j_call: TRBJ1-1; clone_size: once; d_call: NA; cdr3_nt: TGTGCCAGCAGCCAGAATGTGAACACTGAAGCTTTCTTT; cdr3_aa: CASSQNVNTEAFF
v_call: TRBV4-1; j_call: TRBJ2-1; clone_size: NA; d_call: NA; cdr3_nt: TGCGCCAGCAGCCAAAGCGGCCTACTACTAGAACACAATGAGCAGTTCTTC; cdr3_aa: CASSQSGLLLEHNEQFF
v_call: TRBV4-1; j_call: TRBJ2-3; clone_size: few; d_call: TRBD2; cdr3_nt: TGCGCCAGCAGACGTGGGGGACTAACTCGCACAGATACGCAGTATTTT; cdr3_aa: CASRRGGLTRTDTQYF
v_call: TRBV3-1/TRBV3-2; j_call: TRBJ1-2; clone_size: NA; d_call: NA; cdr3_nt: TGTGCCAGCAGCCAAGTCGCCGGGGGCGGTGGCTACACCTTC; cdr3_aa: CASSQVAGGGGYTF
v_call: TRBV11-3; j_call: TRBJ2-1; clone_size: NA; d_call: NA; cdr3_nt: TGTGCCAGCAGCCTCGGATCAAATGAGCAGTTCTTC; cdr3_aa: CASSLGSNEQFF
v_call: TRBV6-5; j_call: TRBJ1-5; clone_size: NA; d_call: NA; cdr3_nt: TGTGCCAGCAGTCCCTATAGCAATCAGCCCCAGCATTTT; cdr3_aa: CASSPYSNQPQHF
v_call: TRBV7-9; j_call: TRBJ2-7; clone_size: NA; d_call: NA; cdr3_nt: TGTGCCAGCAGCTTAGCATCAGGGACCGAGCAGTACTTC; cdr3_aa: CASSLASGTEQYF
v_call: TRBV12-3/TRBV12-4; j_call: TRBJ1-1; clone_size: NA; d_call: NA; cdr3_nt: TGTGCCAGCAGGGACAGATCCAAAGCTTTCTTT; cdr3_aa: CASRDRSKAFF
v_call: TRBV4-1; j_call: TRBJ2-7; clone_size: few; d_call: TRBD2; cdr3_nt: TGCGCCAGCAGCCCGGGACTAGTAGTCTCCTACGAGCAGTACTTC; cdr3_aa: CASSPGLVVSYEQYF
v_call: TRBV2; j_call: TRBJ1-1; clone_size: NA; d_call: NA; cdr3_nt: TGTGCCAGCAGTACAGGGAGGTGGGCTGAAGCTTTCTTT; cdr3_aa: CASSTGRWAEAFF
v_call: TRBV27; j_call: TRBJ2-5; clone_size: NA; d_call: TRBD2; cdr3_nt: TGTGCCAGCGCATGGGGGGGAGACCAAGAGACCCAGTACTTC; cdr3_aa: CASAWGGDQETQYF